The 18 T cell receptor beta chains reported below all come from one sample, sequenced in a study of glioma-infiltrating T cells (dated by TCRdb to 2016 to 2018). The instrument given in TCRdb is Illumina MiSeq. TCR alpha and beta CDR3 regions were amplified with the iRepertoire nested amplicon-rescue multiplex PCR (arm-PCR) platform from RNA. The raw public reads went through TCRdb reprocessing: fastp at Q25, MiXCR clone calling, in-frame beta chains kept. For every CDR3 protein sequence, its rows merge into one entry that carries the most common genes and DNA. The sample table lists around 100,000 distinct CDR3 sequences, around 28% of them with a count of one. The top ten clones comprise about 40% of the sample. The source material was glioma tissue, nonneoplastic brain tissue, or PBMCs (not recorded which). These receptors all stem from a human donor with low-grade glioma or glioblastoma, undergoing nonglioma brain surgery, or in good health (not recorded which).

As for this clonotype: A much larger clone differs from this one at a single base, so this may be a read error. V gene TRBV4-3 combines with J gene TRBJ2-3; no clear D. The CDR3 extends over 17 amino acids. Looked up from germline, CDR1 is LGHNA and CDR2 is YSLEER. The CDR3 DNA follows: TGCGCCAGCAGACAAGATGTTTCCCAGGCGGATCCAGATACGCAGTATTTT. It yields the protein CASRQDVSQADPDTQYF.

CDR3 residues: CSAAGRSTDTQYF. The CDR3 nucleotides read TGCAGTGCGGCTGGACGGAGCACAGATACGCAGTATTTT. The chain has TRBV29-1 and TRBJ2-3; D not certain. CDR3 size: 13 residues. The V gene's germline CDR1 is SQVTM and CDR2 ANQGSEA.

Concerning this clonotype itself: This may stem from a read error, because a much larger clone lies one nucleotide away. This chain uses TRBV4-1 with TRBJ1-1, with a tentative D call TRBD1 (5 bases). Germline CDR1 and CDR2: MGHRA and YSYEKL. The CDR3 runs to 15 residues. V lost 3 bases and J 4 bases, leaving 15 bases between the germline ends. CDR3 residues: CASSHHTGGVTEAFF. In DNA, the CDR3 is TGCGCCAGCAGCCACCACACCGGGGGAGTCACTGAAGCTTTCTTT.

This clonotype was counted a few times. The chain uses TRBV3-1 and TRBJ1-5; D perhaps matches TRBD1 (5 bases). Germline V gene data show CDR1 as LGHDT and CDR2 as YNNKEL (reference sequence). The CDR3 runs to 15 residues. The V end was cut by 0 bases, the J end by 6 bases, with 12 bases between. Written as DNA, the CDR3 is TGTGCCAGCAGCCAAGATGTTGGGGGGGGTCAGCCCCAGCATTTT. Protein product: CASSQDVGGGQPQHF.

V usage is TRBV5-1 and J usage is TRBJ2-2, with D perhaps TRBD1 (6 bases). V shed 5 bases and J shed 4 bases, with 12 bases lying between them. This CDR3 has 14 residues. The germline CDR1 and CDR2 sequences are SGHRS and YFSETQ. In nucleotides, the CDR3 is TGCGCCAGCAGTCGACAGGTCCCCACCGGGGAGCTGTTTTTT. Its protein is CASSRQVPTGELFF.

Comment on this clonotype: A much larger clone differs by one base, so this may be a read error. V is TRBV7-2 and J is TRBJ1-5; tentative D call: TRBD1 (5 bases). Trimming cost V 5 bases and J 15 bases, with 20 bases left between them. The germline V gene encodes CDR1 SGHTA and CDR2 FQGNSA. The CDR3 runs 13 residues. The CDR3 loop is CASSLGHPMARHF. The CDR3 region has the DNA TGTGCCAGCAGCCTAGGACACCCCATGGCCCGGCATTTT.

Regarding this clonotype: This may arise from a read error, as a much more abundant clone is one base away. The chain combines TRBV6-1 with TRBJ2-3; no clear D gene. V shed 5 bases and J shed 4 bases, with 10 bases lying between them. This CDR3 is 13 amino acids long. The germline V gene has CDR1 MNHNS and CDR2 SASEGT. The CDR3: CASSLGNADTQYF. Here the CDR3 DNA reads TGTGCCAGCAGTTTGGGAAACGCAGATACGCAGTATTTT.

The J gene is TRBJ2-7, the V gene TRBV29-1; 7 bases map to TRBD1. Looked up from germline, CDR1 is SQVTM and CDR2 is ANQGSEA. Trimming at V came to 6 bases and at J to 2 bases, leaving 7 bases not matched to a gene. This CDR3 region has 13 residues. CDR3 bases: TGCAGCGTCCTACAGGGGTACCCCTACGAGCAGTACTTC. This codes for CSVLQGYPYEQYF.

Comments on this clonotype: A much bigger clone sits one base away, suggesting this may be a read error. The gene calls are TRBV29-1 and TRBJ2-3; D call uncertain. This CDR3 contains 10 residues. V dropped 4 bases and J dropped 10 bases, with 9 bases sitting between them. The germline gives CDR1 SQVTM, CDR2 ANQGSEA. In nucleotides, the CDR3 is TGCAGCGTTGTACGAGGCTCGCAGTATTTT. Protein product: CSVVRGSQYF.

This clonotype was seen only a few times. CDR3 coding DNA: TGTGCCAGCAGCTTGGGGGTTAGCACAGATACGCAGTATTTT. Its translation: CASSLGVSTDTQYF. This chain uses TRBV11-2 with TRBJ2-3, with D possibly being TRBD1 or TRBD2 (5 bases each). Trimming left V 3 bases short and J 0 bases short, with 7 bases between. CDR3 length equals 14 residues. CDR1 SGHAT and CDR2 FQNNGV come from the germline V gene.

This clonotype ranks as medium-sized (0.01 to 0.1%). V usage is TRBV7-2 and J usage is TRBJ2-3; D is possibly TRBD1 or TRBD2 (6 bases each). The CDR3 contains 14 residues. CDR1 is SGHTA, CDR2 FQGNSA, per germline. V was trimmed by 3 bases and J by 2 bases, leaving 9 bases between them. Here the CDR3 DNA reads TGTGCCAGCAGCTTGGGGGGCGCCACAGATACGCAGTATTTT. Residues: CASSLGGATDTQYF.

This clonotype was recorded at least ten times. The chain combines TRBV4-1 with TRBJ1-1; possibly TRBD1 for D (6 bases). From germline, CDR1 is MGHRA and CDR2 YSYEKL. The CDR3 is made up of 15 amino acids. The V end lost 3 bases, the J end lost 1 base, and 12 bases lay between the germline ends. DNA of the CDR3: TGCGCCAGCAGCCAGGCGACAGGAGCGAACACTGAAGCTTTCTTT. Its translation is CASSQATGANTEAFF.

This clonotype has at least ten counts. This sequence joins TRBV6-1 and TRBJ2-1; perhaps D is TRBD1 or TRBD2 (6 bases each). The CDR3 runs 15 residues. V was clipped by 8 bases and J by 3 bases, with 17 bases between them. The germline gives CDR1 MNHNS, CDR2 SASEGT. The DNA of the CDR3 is TGTGCCAGCGGGAAGGAGGGGGACCGCTACAATGAGCAGTTCTTC. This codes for CASGKEGDRYNEQFF.

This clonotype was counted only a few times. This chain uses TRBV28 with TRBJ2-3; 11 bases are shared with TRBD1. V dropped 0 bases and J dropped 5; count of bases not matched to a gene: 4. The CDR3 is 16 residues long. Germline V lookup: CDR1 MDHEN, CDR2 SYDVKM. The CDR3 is CASSLWGTGGGDTQYF. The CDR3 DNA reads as TGTGCCAGCAGTTTATGGGGGACAGGGGGGGGAGATACGCAGTATTTT.

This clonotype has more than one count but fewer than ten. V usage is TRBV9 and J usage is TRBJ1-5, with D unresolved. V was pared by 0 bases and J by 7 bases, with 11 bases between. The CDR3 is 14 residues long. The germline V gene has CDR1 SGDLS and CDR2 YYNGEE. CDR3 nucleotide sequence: TGTGCCAGCAGCGTAGATGGGTTGCGGCAGCCCCAGCATTTT. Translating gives CASSVDGLRQPQHF.

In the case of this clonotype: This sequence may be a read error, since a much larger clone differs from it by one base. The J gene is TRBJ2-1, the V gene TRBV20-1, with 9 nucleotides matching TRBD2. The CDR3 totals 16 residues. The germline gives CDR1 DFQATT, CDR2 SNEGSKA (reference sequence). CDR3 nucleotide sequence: TGCAGTGCTAGACCGCCTGGACTAGCGCTACGGAATGAGCAGCTCTTC. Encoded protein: CSARPPGLALRNEQLF.

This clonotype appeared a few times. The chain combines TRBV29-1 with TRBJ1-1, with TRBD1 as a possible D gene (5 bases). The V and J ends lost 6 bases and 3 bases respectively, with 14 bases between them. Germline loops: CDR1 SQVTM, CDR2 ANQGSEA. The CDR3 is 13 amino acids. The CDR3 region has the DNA TGCAGCGTAACAGGAGCGTTGCACACTGAAGCTTTCTTT. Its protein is CSVTGALHTEAFF.

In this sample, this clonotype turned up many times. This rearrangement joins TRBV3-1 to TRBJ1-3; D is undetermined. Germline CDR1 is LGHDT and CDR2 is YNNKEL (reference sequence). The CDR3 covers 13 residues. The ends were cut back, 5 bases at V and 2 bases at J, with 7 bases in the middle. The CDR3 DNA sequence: TGTGCCAGCAGCTCTACCGCTGGAAACACCATATATTTT. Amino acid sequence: CASSSTAGNTIYF.